Each of the 12 T cell receptor beta chains below was sequenced from the same sample in a study of T cell repertoires in cytomegalovirus infection. TCRdb reanalysed the reads using MiXCR and keeps one entry per CDR3 protein. The table has approximately 500,000 distinct CDR3 sequences, 15% to 20% seen once. Specimen: CD8+ T cells from PBMCs. These receptors were collected from a human donor in good health (CMV status not recorded). Some clones in this sample may be carry-over from other donors' samples.

This clonotype appeared many times. The chain carries TRBV7-8 and TRBJ2-3, with 8 bases that match TRBD2. CDR3 length: 15 residues. Germline CDR1 and CDR2: SGHVS and FQNEAQ. V was pared by 6 bases and J by 4 bases, with 9 bases of the junction left unmatched. The CDR3 region is CASRKAGGLADTQYF. The CDR3 DNA reads TGTGCCAGCAGGAAGGCGGGGGGCCTGGCAGATACGCAGTATTTT.

The chain employs TRBV5-1 and TRBJ2-7, with 9 bases aligning to TRBD1. The CDR3 extends over 15 amino acids. Germline assignment: CDR1 SGHRS and CDR2 YFSETQ. J gave up 6 bases and V 1 base, and 8 bases lay outside the gene matches. In DNA form, the CDR3 reads TGCGCCAGCAGCTTGACAGGGGGCCAGGAAGGCGAGCAGTACTTC. It is translated as CASSLTGGQEGEQYF.

This clonotype has ten or more counts. J is TRBJ2-3 and V is TRBV15; D might be TRBD2 (6 bases). Germline lookup yields CDR1 LNHNV and CDR2 YYDKDF (reference sequence). Trimming shortened V by 0 bases and J by 2 bases, and 12 bases separated the two germline ends. The CDR3 has 16 amino acids. The CDR3 coding sequence is TGTGCCACCAGCAGAGATCGGAGGAGGGCCACAGATACGCAGTATTTT. It codes for CATSRDRRRATDTQYF.

The sample holds many counts of this clonotype. The gene calls are TRBV19 and TRBJ2-1; 7 bases match TRBD2. CDR1 is LNHDA and CDR2 is SQIVND in the germline V gene (reference sequence). The length of the CDR3 is 15 residues. Trimming took 5 bases from V and 6 from J; bases not matched to a gene: 10. The CDR3 DNA is TGTGCCAGTAGTTGGGGGGGACCGGGTCGCAATGAGCAGTTCTTC. This codes for CASSWGGPGRNEQFF.

Details on this clonotype: No conserved phenylalanine or tryptophan is present at the end of the CDR3, so a read error is the likely explanation. The chain couples TRBV27 to TRBJ2-7; TRBD2 agrees at 9 bases. Germline V lookup: CDR1 MNHEY, CDR2 SMNVEV (reference sequence). This CDR3 comprises 15 residues. The J segment lost 5 bases and the V segment lost 1 base, leaving 6 bases of the junction unmatched. The CDR3 DNA follows: TGTGCCAGCAGTTTATACAGCGGGGGGTGGAACGAGCAGTACTTG. It specifies CASSLYSGGWNEQYL.

This clonotype occurred a few times. The chain uses TRBV20-1 and TRBJ2-7, with D perhaps given as TRBD1 or TRBD2 (5 bases each). Germline CDR1 and CDR2: DFQATT and SNEGSKA (reference sequence). This CDR3 is 14 amino acids long. V was clipped by 3 bases and J by 5 bases, with 17 bases between them. This CDR3 is CSASTLLRGHEQYF. As DNA, the CDR3 is TGCAGTGCTAGTACCCTACTGAGGGGCCACGAGCAGTACTTC.

The chain has TRBV28 and TRBJ1-1, with D perhaps matching TRBD1 (5 bases). Germline V CDR1 and CDR2: MDHEN, SYDVKM. V lost 10 bases and J 3 bases, leaving 18 bases between the germline ends. The CDR3 sequence is 14 residues long. The CDR3 here is CAIQFGGGHTEAFF. Here the CDR3 DNA reads TGTGCCATCCAGTTTGGGGGTGGTCACACTGAAGCTTTCTTT.

J is TRBJ2-5 and V is TRBV14; D is uncertain. The germline V gene has CDR1 SGHDN and CDR2 FVKESK. Trimming pared 3 bases from V and 7 bases from J, leaving 6 bases between. The CDR3 loop spans 11 amino acids. This CDR3 is CASSHIGTQYF. In nucleotides, the CDR3 is TGTGCCAGCAGCCACATAGGGACCCAGTACTTC.

Many counts were recorded for this clonotype. The chain employs TRBV12-5 and TRBJ2-1, with D perhaps assigned TRBD1 or TRBD2 (5 bases each). From germline, CDR1 is LGHNT and CDR2 FRNRAP. The CDR3 totals 15 residues. Deletions cut 6 bases from V and 0 bases from J, with 12 bases between. CDR3 bases: TGTGCTAGTGGCCTTGGGACGATCTCCTACAATGAGCAGTTCTTC. Translation: CASGLGTISYNEQFF.

The chain has TRBV24-1 and TRBJ2-1, with 11 positions matching TRBD2. V lost 4 bases and J lost 5; bases outside the gene matches: 3. This CDR3 is built from 15 residues. Germline-derived CDR1 and CDR2 are KGHDR and SFDVKD. CDR3: CATSEGTSGHNEQFF. The CDR3 DNA is TGTGCCACCAGTGAGGGGACTAGCGGACACAATGAGCAGTTCTTC.

V gene TRBV7-9 combines with J gene TRBJ2-3; D not resolved. This CDR3 spans 14 amino acids. Germline V gives CDR1 SEHNR, CDR2 FQNEAQ (reference sequence). V was trimmed by 5 bases and J by 0 bases, leaving 9 bases between them. The CDR3 loop reads CASSLPFSTDTQYF. DNA for the CDR3: TGTGCCAGCAGCCTACCTTTTAGCACAGATACGCAGTATTTT.

This clonotype was observed at least ten times. The rearrangement uses TRBV4-1 and TRBJ1-2, with no clear D. The CDR3 loop spans 14 amino acids. Germline V gives CDR1 MGHRA, CDR2 YSYEKL. Trimming removed 2 bases at V and 5 bases at J, with 12 bases between. CDR3 DNA: TGCGCCAGCAGCCAACACCAAGCGCCTTATGGCTACACCTTC. This encodes CASSQHQAPYGYTF.